The 18 T cell receptor beta chains below come from one sample, sequenced in a study of CD8 T cells in Susac syndrome. The RNA input was about 0.5 to 1 ug, and it was reverse transcribed with random hexamers. TCRdb independently ran MiXCR on the immunoSEQ multiplex PCR reads; one entry per CDR3 protein. The repertoire holds about 120,000 distinct CDR3 sequences, with about nine tenths as singletons. Sample: CD4+ T cells from PBMCs. The source is a human donor in good health.

This chain links TRBV20-1 with TRBJ1-5; 8 nucleotides match TRBD1. Germline V gene data show CDR1 as DFQATT and CDR2 as SNEGSKA (reference sequence). Unmatched junction bases numbered 10, after V lost 6 bases and J lost 6 bases. The CDR3 is 14 residues long. The CDR3 spells CSATQGAPGQPQHF. The DNA for the CDR3 is TGCAGTGCGACTCAGGGGGCGCCCGGTCAGCCCCAGCATTTT.

This clonotype was seen once. This chain connects TRBV12-3 or TRBV12-4 to TRBJ1-1; TRBD1 agrees at 8 bases. The CDR3 length is 14 residues. Trimming took 3 bases from V and 4 from J; bases not matched to a gene: 4. The CDR3 protein is CASSLRQGSTEAFF. CDR3 bases: TGTGCCAGCAGTTTGCGACAGGGGAGCACTGAAGCTTTCTTT.

This chain uses TRBV27 with TRBJ2-7; D remains ambiguous. Germline values: CDR1 MNHEY, CDR2 SMNVEV (reference sequence). V was shortened by 2 bases and J by 1 base, with 9 bases between the two germline ends. The CDR3 runs to 14 residues. CDR3 amino acids: CASSLGPGSYEQYF. The CDR3 region has the DNA TGTGCCAGCAGTTTAGGCCCCGGTTCCTACGAGCAGTACTTC.

The rearrangement uses TRBV5-1 and TRBJ2-2; D gene ambiguous. The CDR3 has 13 residues. Between the trimmed V and J ends, which lost 2 bases and 6 bases, there was a span of 8 bases. Germline lookup yields CDR1 SGHRS and CDR2 YFSETQ. As DNA, the CDR3 is TGCGCCAGCAGCTTAAATGTTGCCGGGGAGCTGTTTTTT. Residues: CASSLNVAGELFF. The whole variable domain, remainder taken from reference TRBV5-1 and TRBJ2-2, is KAGVTQTPRYLIKTRGQQVTLSCSPISGHRSVSWYQQTPGQGLQFLFEYFSETQRNKGNFPGRFSGRQFSNSRSEMNVSTLELGDSALYLCASSLNVAGELFFGEGSRLTVL.

The chain carries TRBV19 and TRBJ1-6; D is undetermined. Germline V gene lookup returns CDR1 LNHDA and CDR2 SQIVND (reference sequence). V lost 5 bases to trimming and J lost 12 bases, with 17 bases between them. The CDR3 runs 14 residues. CDR3 sequence: CASSELGPAGPLHF. The CDR3 region has the DNA TGTGCCAGTAGTGAACTAGGGCCTGCCGGACCCCTCCACTTT.

The chain has TRBV7-2 and TRBJ2-1, with 12 bases aligning to TRBD2. CDR3 size: 15 residues. With V trimmed by 5 bases and J by 7 bases, 6 bases remained unmatched. Germline lookup yields CDR1 SGHTA and CDR2 FQGNSA. CDR3 DNA sequence: TGTGCCAGCAGCGGGCGACTAGCGGGAGTGAATGAGCAGTTCTTC. This sequence encodes CASSGRLAGVNEQFF.

There are a few counts of this clonotype. The chain carries TRBV19 and TRBJ2-1, with a tentative D call TRBD2 (5 bases). The V gene lost 5 bases and the J gene lost 0 bases, with 11 bases spanning the gap. The CDR3 has 15 amino acids. CDR1 and CDR2 (germline): LNHDA, SQIVND (reference sequence). The CDR3 loop is CASSSPLASYNEQFF. For the CDR3, the DNA is TGTGCCAGTAGTTCCCCCCTAGCCTCCTACAATGAGCAGTTCTTC.

This sequence joins TRBV6-6 and TRBJ2-1, with TRBD2 as a possible D gene (6 bases). Trimming stripped 4 bases from V and 10 bases from J, with 17 bases between. CDR3 length: 14 amino acids. The germline V gene encodes CDR1 MNHNY and CDR2 SVGAGI (reference sequence). CDR3 nucleotides: TGTGCCAGCAGTTTTCGGCCGGGAGACATAGAGCAGTTCTTC. It encodes CASSFRPGDIEQFF.

In this sample, this clonotype turned up a few times. The V gene is TRBV3-1, the J gene TRBJ2-7; D gene uncertain. This CDR3 contains 13 residues. Trimming took 0 bases from V and 6 from J, leaving 9 bases between them. Germline lookup yields CDR1 LGHDT and CDR2 YNNKEL (reference sequence). The CDR3, as DNA: TGTGCCAGCAGCCAAGATTGGCAGAGCGAGCAGTACTTC. Its translation: CASSQDWQSEQYF.

The V gene is TRBV14, the J gene TRBJ2-1, with D perhaps assigned TRBD1 or TRBD2 (6 bases each). This CDR3 has 13 amino acids. Looked up from germline, CDR1 is SGHDN and CDR2 is FVKESK. V was trimmed by 8 bases and J by 10 bases, leaving 18 bases between them. The CDR3 sequence: CASEPMEGHEQFF. CDR3 DNA sequence: TGTGCCAGCGAACCCATGGAGGGACACGAGCAGTTCTTC.

The J gene is TRBJ2-3, the V gene TRBV13, with 13 bases that match TRBD2. The V and J ends lost 1 base and 3 bases, in that order; junction bases with no gene match: 4. This CDR3 spans 17 amino acids. Germline CDR1 is PRHDT and CDR2 is FYEKMQ (reference sequence). This chain's CDR3 is CASSLVGLAGVTDTQYF. The DNA of the CDR3 is TGTGCCAGCAGCTTAGTAGGACTAGCGGGGGTAACAGATACGCAGTATTTT.

The V gene is TRBV12-3 or TRBV12-4, the J gene TRBJ2-6; 10 bases line up with TRBD2. Trimming removed 6 bases from V and 2 bases from J; junction bases left unmatched: 10. The CDR3 has 18 residues. CDR3 DNA sequence: TGTGCCAGCAGCCTACGGACTAGCGGAGGGGCTGGGGCCAACGTCCTGACTTTC. Amino acid sequence: CASSLRTSGGAGANVLTF.

The CDR3 region has the DNA TGTGCCAGCAGCTTAGGACTAGCGGCCCGCCAAGAGACCCAGTACTTC. It translates to CASSLGLAARQETQYF. The genes are TRBV7-6 and TRBJ2-5; 9 nucleotides line up with TRBD2. Trimming removed 1 base from V and 1 base from J; junction bases left unmatched: 4. Germline V gene data show CDR1 as SGHVS and CDR2 as FNYEAQ. CDR3 length: 16 residues.

The chain recombines TRBV5-4 with TRBJ2-5, with a possible D match to TRBD1 (5 bases). Germline CDR1 reads SGHNT; CDR2 reads YYREEE (reference sequence). The CDR3 totals 12 residues. V gave up 2 bases and J gave up 3 bases, with 5 bases separating them. CDR3 bases: TGTGCCAGCAGCTTAGGGGAAGAGACCCAGTACTTC. Its protein product is CASSLGEETQYF. The full variable domain, rest sourced from reference TRBV5-4 and TRBJ2-5, is ETGVTQSPTHLIKTRGQQVTLRCSSQSGHNTVSWYQQALGQGPQFIFQYYREEENGRGNFPPRFSGLQFPNYSSELNVNALELDDSALYLCASSLGEETQYFGPGTRLLVL.

The chain carries TRBV5-1 and TRBJ2-6; no clear D. Trimming removed 5 bases at V and 0 bases at J, with 9 bases between. The CDR3 spans 15 residues. CDR1 SGHRS and CDR2 YFSETQ come from the germline V gene. CDR3 protein: CASRLDLSGANVLTF. DNA for the CDR3: TGCGCCAGCAGACTGGACCTCTCTGGGGCCAACGTCCTGACTTTC.

The chain links TRBV7-2 to TRBJ1-5; D unresolved. Germline V gives CDR1 SGHTA, CDR2 FQGNSA. With 6 bases removed from V and 4 bases from J, the gap between germline ends came to 22 bases. This CDR3 comprises 17 residues. CDR3 bases: TGTGCCAGCAGTCCCACCCCCCTCCTCGAAAGGAATCAGCCCCAGCATTTT. It translates to CASSPTPLLERNQPQHF.

V gene TRBV10-3 combines with J gene TRBJ1-2; 10 bases map to TRBD1. Germline lookup yields CDR1 ENHRY and CDR2 SYGVKD. This CDR3 region has 16 residues. The V gene end was trimmed by 6 bases and the J gene end by 6 bases; junction bases not matched to a gene: 13. CDR3 sequence reads: CAIRTLDRGEIDGYTF. The CDR3 coding sequence is TGTGCCATCAGGACACTGGACAGGGGGGAAATAGATGGCTACACCTTC.

The chain is built from TRBV9 and TRBJ2-1; no definite D call. Trimming pared 4 bases from V and 5 bases from J, leaving 13 bases between. CDR3 length equals 14 residues. From germline, CDR1 is SGDLS and CDR2 YYNGEE. The chain's CDR3 is CASSPPPGDNEQFF. The CDR3 coding sequence is TGTGCCAGCAGCCCCCCACCTGGGGACAATGAGCAGTTCTTC. Full variable domain (outside the CDR3, taken from reference TRBV9 and TRBJ2-1): DSGVTQTPKHLITATGQRVTLRCSPRSGDLSVYWYQQSLDQGLQFLIQYYNGEERAKGNILERFSAQQFPDLHSELNLSSLELGDSALYFCASSPPPGDNEQFFGPGTRLTVL.